There are many counts of the clone carrying this T cell receptor (beta chain). Its antigen is as yet unknown. This specimen belongs to a study of T cell repertoires in cytomegalovirus infection. Study-wide background: The public TCR beta signatures pointed to both CMV infection and matching HLA type.

Broader study findings: Within the response measured ex vivo, HLA-C-restricted CMV-specific TCR beta clonotypes were dominant.

Each CDR3 protein is one row after TCRdb ran MiXCR on the reads. Among around 250,000 distinct CDR3 sequences listed, about 15% were seen once. The receptor was derived from a human donor in good health (CMV status not recorded). Some clones in this sample may be carry-over from other donors' samples. The sequenced sample was CD8+ T cells from PBMCs.

CDR3 nucleotides: TGTGCCAGCAGCTTAGCCGGAGGTGATTACAATGAGCAGTTCTTC. Its protein product is CASSLAGGDYNEQFF. The rearrangement joins TRBV7-9 to TRBJ2-1; a possible D gene is TRBD2 (5 bases). CDR3 length: 15 residues. Germline-derived CDR1 and CDR2 are SEHNR and FQNEAQ (reference sequence). V was trimmed by 0 bases and J by 4 bases, leaving 10 bases between them.